This T cell receptor beta chain derives from a study of CD8 T cells in ankylosing spondylitis. Study-wide findings and caveats: A number of the motif variants had already been described in reactive arthritis synovial fluid and blood. Within matched ankylosing spondylitis synovial fluid, disease-linked clones were reportedly significantly enriched.

TCRdb reprocessed the 5' RACE reads with MiXCR, giving one entry per CDR3 protein. The table lists a few hundred thousand distinct CDR3 sequences, around 20% of them singletons, with roughly 3.4% in the top ten. Of note for this clonotype: Its antigen is as yet unknown.

The CDR3 extends over 17 amino acids. Trimming took off 4 bases at V and 4 bases at J, with 23 bases between the two ends. Germline CDR1 and CDR2: SGHDT and YYEEEE. This sequence originates from a female donor with ankylosing spondylitis or in good health (not recorded which). The rearrangement joins TRBV5-6 to TRBJ1-1; D possibly corresponds to TRBD1 (6 bases). The sample comprised blood, either unsorted or a sorted T cell fraction (not recorded which). CDR3 sequence reads: CASSPGGQPHGATEAFF. In nucleotides, the CDR3 is TGTGCCAGCAGCCCGGGCGGACAGCCTCATGGGGCCACTGAAGCTTTCTTT.